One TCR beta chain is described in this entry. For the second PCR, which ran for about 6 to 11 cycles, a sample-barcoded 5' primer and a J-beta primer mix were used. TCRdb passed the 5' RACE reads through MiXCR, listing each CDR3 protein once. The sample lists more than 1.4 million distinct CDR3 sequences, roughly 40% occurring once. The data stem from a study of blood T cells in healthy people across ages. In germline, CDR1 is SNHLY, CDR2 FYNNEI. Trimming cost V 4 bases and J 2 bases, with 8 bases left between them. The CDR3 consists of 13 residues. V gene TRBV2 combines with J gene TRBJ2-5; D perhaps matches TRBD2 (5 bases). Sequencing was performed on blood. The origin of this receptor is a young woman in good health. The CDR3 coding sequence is TGTGCCAGCAGTGCGCGGGCACAAGAGACCCAGTACTTC. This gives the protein CASSARAQETQYF.